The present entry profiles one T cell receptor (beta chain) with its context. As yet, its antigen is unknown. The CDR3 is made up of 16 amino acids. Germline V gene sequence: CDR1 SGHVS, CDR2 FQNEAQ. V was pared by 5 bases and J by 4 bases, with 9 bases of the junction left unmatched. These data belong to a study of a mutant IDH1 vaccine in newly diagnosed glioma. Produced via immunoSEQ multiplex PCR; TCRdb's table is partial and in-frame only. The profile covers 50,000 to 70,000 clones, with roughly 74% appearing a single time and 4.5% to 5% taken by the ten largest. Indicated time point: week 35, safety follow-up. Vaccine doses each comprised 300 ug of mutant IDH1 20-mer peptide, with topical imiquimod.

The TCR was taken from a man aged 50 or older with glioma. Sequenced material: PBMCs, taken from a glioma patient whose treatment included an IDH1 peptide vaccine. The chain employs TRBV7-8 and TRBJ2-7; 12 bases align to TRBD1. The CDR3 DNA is TGTGCCAGCAGCCCCTCGAAGGGACAGGGGGCTTACGAGCAGTACTTC. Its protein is CASSPSKGQGAYEQYF.